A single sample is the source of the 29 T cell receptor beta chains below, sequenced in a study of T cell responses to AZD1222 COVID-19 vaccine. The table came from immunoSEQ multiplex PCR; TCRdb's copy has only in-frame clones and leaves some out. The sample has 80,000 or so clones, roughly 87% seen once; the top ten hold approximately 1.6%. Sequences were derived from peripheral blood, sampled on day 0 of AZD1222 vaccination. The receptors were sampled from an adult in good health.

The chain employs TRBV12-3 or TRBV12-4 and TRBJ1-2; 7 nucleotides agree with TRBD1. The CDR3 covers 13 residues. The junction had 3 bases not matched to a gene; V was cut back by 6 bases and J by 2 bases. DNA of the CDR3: TGTGCCAGCAGCCTACAGGGGAACTATGGCTACACCTTC. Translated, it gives CASSLQGNYGYTF.

The CDR3, as DNA: TGTGCCAGCTCCGCCAGGTGGGGAGCTTTCTTT. This encodes CASSARWGAFF. The chain employs TRBV18 and TRBJ1-1; D is ambiguous. Germline CDR1 reads KGHSH; CDR2 reads LQKENI. Trimming took off 6 bases at V and 10 bases at J, with 12 bases between the two ends. The CDR3 runs 11 residues.

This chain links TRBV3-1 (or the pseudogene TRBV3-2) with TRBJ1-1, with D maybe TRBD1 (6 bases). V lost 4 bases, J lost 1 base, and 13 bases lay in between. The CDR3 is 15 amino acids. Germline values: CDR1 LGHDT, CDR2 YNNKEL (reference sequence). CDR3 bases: TGTGCCAGCAGCCCGGGGGCGAGTACGAACACTGAAGCTTTCTTT. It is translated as CASSPGASTNTEAFF.

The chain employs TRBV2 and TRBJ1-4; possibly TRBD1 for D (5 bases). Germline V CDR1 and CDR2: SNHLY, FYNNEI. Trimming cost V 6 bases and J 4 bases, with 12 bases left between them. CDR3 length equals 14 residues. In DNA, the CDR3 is TGTGCCAGCAGGGAGGGACGGGATAATGAAAAACTGTTTTTT. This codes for CASREGRDNEKLFF.

The CDR3 reads CAISGGAAPAEAFF. The DNA of the CDR3 is TGTGCCATCAGTGGGGGGGCGGCTCCAGCCGAAGCTTTCTTT. This rearrangement joins TRBV10-3 to TRBJ1-1; possible D gene TRBD1, 6 bases. The CDR3 is 14 amino acids. Germline V gene data show CDR1 as ENHRY and CDR2 as SYGVKD. Trimming removed 4 bases from V and 8 bases from J, with 17 bases in between.

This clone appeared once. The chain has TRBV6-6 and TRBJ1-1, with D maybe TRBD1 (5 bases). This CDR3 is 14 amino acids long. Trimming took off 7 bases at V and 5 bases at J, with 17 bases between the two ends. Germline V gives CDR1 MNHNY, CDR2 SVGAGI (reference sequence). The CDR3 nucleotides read TGTGCCAGCATCGGGGACGGACTGGGGACTGAAGCTTTCTTT. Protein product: CASIGDGLGTEAFF.

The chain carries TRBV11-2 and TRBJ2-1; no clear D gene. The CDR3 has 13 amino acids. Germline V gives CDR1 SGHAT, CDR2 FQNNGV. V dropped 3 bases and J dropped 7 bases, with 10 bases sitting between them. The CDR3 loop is CASSFGRQNEQFF. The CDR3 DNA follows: TGTGCCAGCAGCTTCGGCCGGCAAAATGAGCAGTTCTTC.

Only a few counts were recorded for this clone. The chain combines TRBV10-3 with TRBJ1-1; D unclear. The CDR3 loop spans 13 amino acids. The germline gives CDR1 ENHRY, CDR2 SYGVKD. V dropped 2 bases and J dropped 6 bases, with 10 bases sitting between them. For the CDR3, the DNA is TGTGCCATCAGTGAGCCCAATAGGTCTGAAGCTTTCTTT. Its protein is CAISEPNRSEAFF.

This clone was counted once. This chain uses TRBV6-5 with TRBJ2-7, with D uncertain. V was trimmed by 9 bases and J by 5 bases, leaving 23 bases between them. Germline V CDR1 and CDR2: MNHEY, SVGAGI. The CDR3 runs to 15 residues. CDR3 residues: CASLKSLRPNDEQYF. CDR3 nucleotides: TGTGCCAGTCTAAAATCTCTCAGGCCCAACGACGAGCAGTACTTC.

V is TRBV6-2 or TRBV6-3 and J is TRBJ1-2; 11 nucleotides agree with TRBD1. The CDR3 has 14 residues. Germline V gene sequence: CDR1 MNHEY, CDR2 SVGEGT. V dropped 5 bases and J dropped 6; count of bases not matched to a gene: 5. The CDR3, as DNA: TGTGCCAGCAGTCGGGACAGGGGGATCCATGGCTACACCTTC. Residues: CASSRDRGIHGYTF.

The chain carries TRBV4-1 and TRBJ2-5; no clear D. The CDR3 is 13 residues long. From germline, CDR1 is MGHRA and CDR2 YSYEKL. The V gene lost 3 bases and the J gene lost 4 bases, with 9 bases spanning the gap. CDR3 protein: CASSQWLVETQYF. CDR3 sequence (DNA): TGCGCCAGCAGCCAGTGGCTAGTAGAGACCCAGTACTTC.

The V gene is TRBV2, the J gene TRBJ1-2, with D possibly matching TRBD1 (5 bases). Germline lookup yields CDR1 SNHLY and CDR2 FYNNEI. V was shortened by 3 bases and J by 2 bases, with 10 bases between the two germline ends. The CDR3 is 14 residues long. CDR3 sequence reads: CASSEATVNYGYTF. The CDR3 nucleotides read TGTGCCAGCAGTGAGGCGACAGTCAACTATGGCTACACCTTC.

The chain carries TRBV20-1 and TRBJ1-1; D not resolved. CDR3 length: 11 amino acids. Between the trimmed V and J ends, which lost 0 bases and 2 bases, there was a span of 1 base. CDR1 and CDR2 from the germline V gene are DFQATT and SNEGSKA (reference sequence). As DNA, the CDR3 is TGCAGTGCTAGAGAAAACACTGAAGCTTTCTTT. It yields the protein CSARENTEAFF.

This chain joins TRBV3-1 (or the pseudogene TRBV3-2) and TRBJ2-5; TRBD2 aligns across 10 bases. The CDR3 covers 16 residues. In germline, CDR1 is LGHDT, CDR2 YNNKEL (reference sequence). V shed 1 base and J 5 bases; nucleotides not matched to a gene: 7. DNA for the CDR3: TGTGCCAGCAGCCAAGCCCCTAGCGGGAGAAGGGAGACCCAGTACTTC. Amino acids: CASSQAPSGRRETQYF.

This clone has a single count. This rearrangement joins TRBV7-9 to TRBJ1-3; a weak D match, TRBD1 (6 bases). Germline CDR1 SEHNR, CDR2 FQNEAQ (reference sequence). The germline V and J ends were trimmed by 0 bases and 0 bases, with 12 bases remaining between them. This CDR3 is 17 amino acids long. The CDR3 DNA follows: TGTGCCAGCAGCTTAGCCGGGGGGGCCTTCTCTGGAAACACCATATATTTT. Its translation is CASSLAGGAFSGNTIYF.

This CDR3 reads CASSLSEGLAYEQYF. The CDR3 nucleotides are TGTGCCAGCAGCTTAAGTGAGGGACTAGCATACGAGCAGTACTTC. The V gene is TRBV7-2, the J gene TRBJ2-7; 9 nucleotides agree with TRBD2. Germline trimming cut 2 bases from V and 4 bases from J; bases unmatched to any gene: 6. The CDR3 covers 15 residues. Germline V gene data show CDR1 as SGHTA and CDR2 as FQGNSA.

CDR3 region: CASKTQGRTGYTF. The CDR3 bases are TGTGCCAGCAAGACACAGGGGCGTACCGGCTACACCTTC. The V gene is TRBV2, the J gene TRBJ1-2; TRBD1 matches 7 bases. The CDR3 has 13 amino acids. Unmatched junction bases numbered 10, after V lost 7 bases and J lost 8 bases. Germline V gene data show CDR1 as SNHLY and CDR2 as FYNNEI.

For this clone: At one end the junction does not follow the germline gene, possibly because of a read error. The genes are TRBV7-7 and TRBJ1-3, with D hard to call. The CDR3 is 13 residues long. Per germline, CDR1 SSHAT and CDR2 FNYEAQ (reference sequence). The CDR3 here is CASSSGPGNTIYF. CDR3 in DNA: TGTGCTAGCAGCTCCGGACCCGGAAACACCATATATTTT.

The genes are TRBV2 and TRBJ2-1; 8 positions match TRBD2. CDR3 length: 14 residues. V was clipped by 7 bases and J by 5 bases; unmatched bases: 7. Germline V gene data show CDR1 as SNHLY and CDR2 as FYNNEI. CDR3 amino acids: CASTERELDNEQFF. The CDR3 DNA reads TGTGCCAGCACGGAGCGGGAGCTCGACAATGAGCAGTTCTTC.

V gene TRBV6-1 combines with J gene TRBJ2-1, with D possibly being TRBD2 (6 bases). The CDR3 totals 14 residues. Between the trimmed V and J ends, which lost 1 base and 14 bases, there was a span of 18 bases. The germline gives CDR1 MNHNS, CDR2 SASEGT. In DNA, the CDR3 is TGTGCCAGCAGTGAAGGGGACTTAAATGAGGAGAAGTTCTTC. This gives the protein CASSEGDLNEEKFF.

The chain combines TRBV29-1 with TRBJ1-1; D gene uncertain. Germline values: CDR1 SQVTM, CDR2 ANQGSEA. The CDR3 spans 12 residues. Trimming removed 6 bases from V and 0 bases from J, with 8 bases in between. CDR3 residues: CSVKIMNTEAFF. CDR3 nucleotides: TGCAGCGTCAAAATAATGAACACTGAAGCTTTCTTT.

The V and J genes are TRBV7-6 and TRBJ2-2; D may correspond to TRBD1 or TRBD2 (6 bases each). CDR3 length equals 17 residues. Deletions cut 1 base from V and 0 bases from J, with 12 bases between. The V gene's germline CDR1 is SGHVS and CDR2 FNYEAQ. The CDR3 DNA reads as TGTGCCAGCAGCTTAGTAGGGGGGAGCACGAACACCGGGGAGCTGTTTTTT. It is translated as CASSLVGGSTNTGELFF.

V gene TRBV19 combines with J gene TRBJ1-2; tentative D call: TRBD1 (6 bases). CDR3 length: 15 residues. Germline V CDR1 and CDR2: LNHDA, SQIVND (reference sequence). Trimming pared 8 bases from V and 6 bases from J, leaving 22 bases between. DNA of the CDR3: TGTGCCAGTTTAGCTCGGGGGGCGGAAGGGAATGGCTACACCTTC. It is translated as CASLARGAEGNGYTF.

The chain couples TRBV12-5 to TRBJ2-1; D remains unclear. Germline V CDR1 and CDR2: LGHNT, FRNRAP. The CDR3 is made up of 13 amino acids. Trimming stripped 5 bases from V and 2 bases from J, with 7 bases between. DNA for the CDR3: TGTGCTAGTGGTCGGAGCCCCTACAATGAGCAGTTCTTC. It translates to CASGRSPYNEQFF.

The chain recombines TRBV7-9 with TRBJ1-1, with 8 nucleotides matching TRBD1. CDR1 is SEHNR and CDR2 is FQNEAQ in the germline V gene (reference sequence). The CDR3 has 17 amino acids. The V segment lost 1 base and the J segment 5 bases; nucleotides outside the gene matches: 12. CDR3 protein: CASSLVGTGWGTTEAFF. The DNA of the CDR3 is TGTGCCAGCAGCTTAGTGGGGACAGGCTGGGGGACAACTGAAGCTTTCTTT.

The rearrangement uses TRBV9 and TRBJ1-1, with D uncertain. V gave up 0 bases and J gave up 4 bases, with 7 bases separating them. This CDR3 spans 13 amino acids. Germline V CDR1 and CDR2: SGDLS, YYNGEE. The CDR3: CASSVVMGTEAFF. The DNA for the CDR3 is TGTGCCAGCAGCGTAGTGATGGGCACTGAAGCTTTCTTT.

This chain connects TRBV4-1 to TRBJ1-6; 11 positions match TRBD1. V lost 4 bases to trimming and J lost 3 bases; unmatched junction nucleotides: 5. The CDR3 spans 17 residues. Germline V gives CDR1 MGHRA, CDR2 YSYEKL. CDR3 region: CASSPGQGALYNSPLHF. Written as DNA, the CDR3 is TGCGCCAGCAGCCCCGGACAGGGGGCTCTCTATAATTCACCCCTCCACTTT.

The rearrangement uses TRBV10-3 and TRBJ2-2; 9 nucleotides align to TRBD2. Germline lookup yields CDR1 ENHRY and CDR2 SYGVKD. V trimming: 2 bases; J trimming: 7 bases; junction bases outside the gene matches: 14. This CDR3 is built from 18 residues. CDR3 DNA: TGTGCCATCAGTGAGAGCGCGAGTAGCGGGGGATATGGCGGGGAGCTGTTTTTT. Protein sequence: CAISESASSGGYGGELFF.

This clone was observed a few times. Here the CDR3 reads CASGRGAHEQYF. DNA of the CDR3: TGTGCCAGCGGACGGGGGGCGCATGAGCAGTACTTC. This chain connects TRBV6-6 to TRBJ2-7; tentatively, D is TRBD2 (7 bases). Trimming cost V 8 bases and J 7 bases, with 15 bases left between them. Germline V gives CDR1 MNHNY, CDR2 SVGAGI (reference sequence). The CDR3 spans 12 residues.